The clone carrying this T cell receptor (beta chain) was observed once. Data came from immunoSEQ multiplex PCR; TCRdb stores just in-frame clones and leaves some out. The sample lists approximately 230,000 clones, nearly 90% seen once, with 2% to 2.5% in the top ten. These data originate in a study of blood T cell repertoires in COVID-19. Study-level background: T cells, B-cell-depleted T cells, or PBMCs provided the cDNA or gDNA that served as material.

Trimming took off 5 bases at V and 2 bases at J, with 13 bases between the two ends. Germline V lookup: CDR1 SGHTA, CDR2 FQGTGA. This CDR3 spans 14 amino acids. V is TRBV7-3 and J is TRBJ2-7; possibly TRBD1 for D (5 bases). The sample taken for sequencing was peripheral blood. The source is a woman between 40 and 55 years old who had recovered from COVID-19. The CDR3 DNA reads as TGTGCCAGCAGCCCAGGACAAGCTCCCTACGAGCAGTACTTC. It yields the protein CASSPGQAPYEQYF.